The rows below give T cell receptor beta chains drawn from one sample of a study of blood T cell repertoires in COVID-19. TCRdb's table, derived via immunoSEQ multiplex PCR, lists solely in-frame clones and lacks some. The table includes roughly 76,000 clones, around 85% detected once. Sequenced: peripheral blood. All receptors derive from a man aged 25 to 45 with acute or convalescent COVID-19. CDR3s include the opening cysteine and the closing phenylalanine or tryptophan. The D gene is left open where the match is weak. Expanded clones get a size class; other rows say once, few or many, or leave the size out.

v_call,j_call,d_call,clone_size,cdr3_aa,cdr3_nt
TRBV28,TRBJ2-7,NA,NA,CASSHLGEAGSYEQYF,TGTGCCAGCAGCCACCTGGGGGAAGCGGGCTCCTACGAGCAGTACTTC
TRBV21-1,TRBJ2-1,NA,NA,CASFTQPREMHEQFF,TGTGCCAGCTTTACCCAACCGCGGGAGATGCATGAGCAGTTCTTC
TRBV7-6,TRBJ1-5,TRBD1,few,CASSYSLGTGEVNQPQHF,TGTGCCAGCAGCTATTCTCTGGGGACAGGGGAAGTCAATCAGCCCCAGCATTTT
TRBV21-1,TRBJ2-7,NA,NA,CASHPRSLETYEQYF,TGTGCCAGCCACCCCCGAAGCCTAGAAACCTACGAGCAGTACTTC
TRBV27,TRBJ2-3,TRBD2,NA,CASPPAGMSTDTQYF,TGTGCCAGCCCCCCAGCGGGAATGAGCACAGATACGCAGTATTTT
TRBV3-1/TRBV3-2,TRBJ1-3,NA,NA,CASSQAIRTDYSGNTIYF,TGTGCCAGCAGCCAAGCAATTCGGACAGACTACTCTGGAAACACCATATATTTT
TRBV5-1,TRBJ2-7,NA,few,CASKTDNGLYEQYF,TGCGCCAGCAAGACGGACAACGGATTGTACGAGCAGTACTTC
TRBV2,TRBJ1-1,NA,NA,CASHVLMNTEAFF,TGTGCCAGCCACGTACTCATGAACACTGAAGCTTTCTTT
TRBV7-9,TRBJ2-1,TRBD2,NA,CASSYGLAGYNEQFF,TGTGCCAGCAGCTACGGACTAGCGGGCTACAATGAGCAGTTCTTC
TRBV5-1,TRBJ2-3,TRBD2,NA,CASSSGSFPDTQYF,TGCGCCAGCTCGAGCGGGAGCTTCCCAGATACGCAGTATTTT
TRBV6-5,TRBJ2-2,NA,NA,CATGTPNTGELFF,TGTGCCACCGGGACTCCTAACACCGGGGAGCTGTTTTTT
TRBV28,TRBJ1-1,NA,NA,CASSLSHPSSEAFF,TGTGCCAGCAGTTTATCCCACCCTAGTAGTGAAGCTTTCTTT
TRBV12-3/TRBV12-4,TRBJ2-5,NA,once,CASTSHRGGTQYF,TGTGCCAGCACCTCCCACCGAGGAGGGACCCAGTACTTC
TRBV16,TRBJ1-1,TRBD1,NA,CASRTGGTEAFF,TGTGCCAGCAGAACAGGGGGCACTGAAGCTTTCTTT
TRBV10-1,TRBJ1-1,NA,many,CASSVSGGGGTEAFF,TGCGCCAGCAGTGTGAGCGGTGGCGGCGGCACTGAAGCTTTCTTT
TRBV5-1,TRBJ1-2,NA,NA,CASSPGSHRVGYGYTF,TGCGCCAGCAGCCCCGGGTCCCACAGGGTTGGCTATGGCTACACCTTC
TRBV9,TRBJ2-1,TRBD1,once,CASNRDSSPFF,TGTGCCAGCAACCGGGACAGCTCCCCGTTCTTC
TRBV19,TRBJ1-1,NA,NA,CATQEVGGRDTEAFF,TGTGCCACTCAAGAGGTAGGAGGGCGGGACACTGAAGCTTTCTTT
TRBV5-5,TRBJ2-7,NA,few,CASSLTDSPLEQYF,TGTGCCAGCAGCTTGACGGACAGCCCCCTCGAGCAGTACTTC
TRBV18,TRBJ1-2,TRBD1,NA,CASSGGQVYGYTF,TGTGCCAGCTCGGGGGGACAGGTCTATGGCTACACCTTC
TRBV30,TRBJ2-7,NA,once,CAWSPSDEQYF,TGTGCCTGGAGTCCCTCGGACGAGCAGTACTTC
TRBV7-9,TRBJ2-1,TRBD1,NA,CASSLGLRQGSYNEQFF,TGTGCCAGCAGCTTAGGACTTCGACAGGGGTCCTACAATGAGCAGTTCTTC
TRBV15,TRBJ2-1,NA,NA,CATSRDRARGNEQFF,TGTGCCACCAGCAGAGATCGAGCCAGGGGCAATGAGCAGTTCTTC
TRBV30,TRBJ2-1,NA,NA,CAWSVTGKGGYNEQFF,TGTGCCTGGAGTGTAACTGGGAAAGGAGGTTACAATGAGCAGTTCTTC
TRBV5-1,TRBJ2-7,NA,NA,CASSSPSARGREQYF,TGCGCCAGCAGCTCGCCCTCGGCCAGGGGAAGGGAGCAGTACTTC
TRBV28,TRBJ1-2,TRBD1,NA,CASWGQGAGGYTF,TGTGCCAGCTGGGGACAGGGGGCTGGTGGCTACACCTTC
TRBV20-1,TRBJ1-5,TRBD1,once,CSASKTGTGVQPQHF,TGCAGTGCTAGTAAAACGGGGACAGGGGTTCAGCCCCAGCATTTT
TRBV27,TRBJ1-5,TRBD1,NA,CASSWGQGHQPQHF,TGTGCCAGCAGTTGGGGACAGGGTCATCAGCCCCAGCATTTT
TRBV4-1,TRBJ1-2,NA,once,CASSLPGYGYTF,TGCGCCAGCAGCCTCCCGGGCTATGGCTACACCTTC
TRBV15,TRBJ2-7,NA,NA,CATSGREAGLGYEQYF,TGTGCCACCAGCGGCCGCGAGGCAGGACTGGGCTACGAGCAGTACTTC
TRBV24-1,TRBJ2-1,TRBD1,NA,CATSDTGTGYNEQFF,TGTGCCACCAGTGATACCGGGACAGGCTACAATGAGCAGTTCTTC
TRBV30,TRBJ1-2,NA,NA,CAWTANYGYTF,TGTGCCTGGACAGCTAACTATGGCTACACCTTC
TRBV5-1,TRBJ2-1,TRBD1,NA,CASKTGELSGRGNEQFF,TGCGCCAGTAAGACAGGGGAATTATCGGGAAGGGGCAATGAGCAGTTCTTC
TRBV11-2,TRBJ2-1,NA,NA,CASSLFRGAPFPYNEQFF,TGTGCCAGCAGCTTATTCCGGGGGGCACCCTTCCCCTACAATGAGCAGTTCTTC
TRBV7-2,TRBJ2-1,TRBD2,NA,CASRNSGASYNEQFF,TGTGCCAGCAGAAATAGCGGGGCGTCCTACAATGAGCAGTTCTTC
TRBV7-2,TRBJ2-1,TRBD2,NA,CASSFRLAGGHNEQFF,TGTGCCAGCAGCTTTAGACTAGCGGGAGGTCACAATGAGCAGTTCTTC
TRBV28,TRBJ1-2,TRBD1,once,CASREGDRKGYGYTF,TGTGCCAGCAGAGAGGGGGACAGAAAGGGCTATGGCTACACCTTC
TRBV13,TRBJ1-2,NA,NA,CASSLAPYAGGYTF,TGTGCCAGCAGCTTAGCCCCGTACGCGGGGGGCTACACCTTC
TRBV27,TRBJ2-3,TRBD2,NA,CASSPGLADITDTQYF,TGTGCCAGCAGTCCGGGACTAGCGGATATCACAGATACGCAGTATTTT
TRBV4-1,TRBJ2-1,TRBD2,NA,CASSQRISGSAYNEQFF,TGCGCCAGCAGCCAACGGATAAGCGGGAGTGCCTACAATGAGCAGTTCTTC
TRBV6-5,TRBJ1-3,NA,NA,CASWAGGNTIYF,TGTGCCAGCTGGGCAGGGGGAAACACCATATATTTT
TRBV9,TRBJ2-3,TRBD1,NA,CASSGTGQGRDTQYF,TGTGCCAGCAGCGGAACGGGACAGGGTCGCGATACGCAGTATTTT
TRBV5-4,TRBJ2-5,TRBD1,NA,CASSSSRDRAIGETQYF,TGTGCCAGCAGCTCGTCCCGGGACAGGGCAATAGGCGAGACCCAGTACTTC
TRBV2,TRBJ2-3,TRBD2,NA,CASSEDSTSGSWTDTQYF,TGTGCCAGCAGTGAAGATTCGACTAGCGGGAGTTGGACAGATACGCAGTATTTT
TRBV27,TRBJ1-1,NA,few,CASSPQGYTEAFF,TGTGCCAGCAGTCCCCAGGGGTACACTGAAGCTTTCTTT
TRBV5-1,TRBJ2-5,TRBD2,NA,CASSPIAGMETQYF,TGCGCCAGCAGCCCTATAGCGGGAATGGAGACCCAGTACTTC
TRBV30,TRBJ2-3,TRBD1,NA,CAWSLPGTELTDTQYF,TGTGCCTGGAGTTTACCCGGGACAGAGCTCACAGATACGCAGTATTTT
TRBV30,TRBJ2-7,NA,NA,CAWSVAPPYEQYF,TGTGCCTGGAGTGTAGCGCCGCCCTACGAGCAGTACTTC
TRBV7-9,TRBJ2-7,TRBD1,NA,CASGTGQGYEQYF,TGTGCCAGCGGGACAGGGCAGGGATACGAGCAGTACTTC
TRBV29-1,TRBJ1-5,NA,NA,CSVAEYNSNQPQHF,TGCAGCGTGGCAGAATATAATAGCAATCAGCCCCAGCATTTT
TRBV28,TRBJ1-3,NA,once,CASSTPGGGLRSPGNTIYF,TGTGCCAGCAGTACTCCGGGTGGAGGCCTCCGCTCCCCTGGAAACACCATATATTTT
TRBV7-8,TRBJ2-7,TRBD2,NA,CASRIGTSGTIYEQYF,TGTGCCAGCAGGATAGGGACTAGCGGGACAATCTACGAGCAGTACTTC
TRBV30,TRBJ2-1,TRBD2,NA,CAWSVTSGVRNEQFF,TGTGCCTGGAGTGTGACTAGCGGAGTTCGGAATGAGCAGTTCTTC
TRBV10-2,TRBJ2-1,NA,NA,CASRDTSYNEQFF,TGCGCCAGCAGGGACACATCCTACAATGAGCAGTTCTTC
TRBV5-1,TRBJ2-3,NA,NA,CASTTGNTDTQYF,TGCGCCAGCACCACAGGAAACACAGATACGCAGTATTTT